The T cell receptor (beta chain) described here comes from a study of shared clonotypes between healthy human individuals. Germline CDR1 SGHDT, CDR2 YYEEEE. The CDR3 length is 14 residues. CD45RO-negative CD8 cells positively selected for CCR7 made up the naive population, which excluded terminally differentiated effector memory CD45RA+ cells. Caucasian adults residing in Nashville, Tennessee made up all the donors. In regard to this clone: The antigen is undetermined.

The study's findings and limits: Naive CD4 clonotypes overlapped across a handful of donors at approximately 5%.

Method: immunoSEQ multiplex PCR; TCRdb's copy keeps in-frame clones and lacks some. The profile shows approximately 600,000 clones, 90% to 95% of them singletons. The sample comprised naive CD8+ T cells sorted from blood. The rearrangement joins TRBV5-6 to TRBJ2-5, with D unresolved. With the DNA end fitting TRBJ2-7 better, the J assignment may be wrong. The TCR comes from a woman aged 30 to 39 in good health. CDR3 nucleotides: TGTGCCAGCAGCTACTCAGGTACACCCTACGAGCAGTACTTC. Translated: CASSYSGTPYEQYF.